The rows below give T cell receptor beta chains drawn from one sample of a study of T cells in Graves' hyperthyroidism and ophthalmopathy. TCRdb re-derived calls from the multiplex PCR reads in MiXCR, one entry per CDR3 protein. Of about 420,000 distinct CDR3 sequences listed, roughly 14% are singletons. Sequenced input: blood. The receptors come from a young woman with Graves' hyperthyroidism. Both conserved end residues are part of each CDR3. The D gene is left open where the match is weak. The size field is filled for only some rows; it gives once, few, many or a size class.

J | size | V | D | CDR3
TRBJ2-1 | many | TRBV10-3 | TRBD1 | CAISESDRGNEQFF
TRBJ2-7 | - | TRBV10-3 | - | CAIRAGTLGVGEQYF
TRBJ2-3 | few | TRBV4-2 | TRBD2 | CASSQTGTSGYTQYF
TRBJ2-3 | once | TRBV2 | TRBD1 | CASSSGTGGGTDTQYF
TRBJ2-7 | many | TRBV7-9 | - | CASSPPGLTFLQYF
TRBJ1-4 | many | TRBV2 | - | CASHRGSNEKLFF
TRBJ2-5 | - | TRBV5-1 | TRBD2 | CASSPLAVGAGGQETQYF
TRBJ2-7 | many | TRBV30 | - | CAGMGGGEQYF
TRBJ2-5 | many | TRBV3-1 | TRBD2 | CASSPRAGGSETQYF
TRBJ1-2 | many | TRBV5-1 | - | CASSLGQRSDGYTF
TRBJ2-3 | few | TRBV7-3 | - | CASSFNQGGTDTQYF
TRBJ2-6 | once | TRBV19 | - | CASFGEAGANVLTF
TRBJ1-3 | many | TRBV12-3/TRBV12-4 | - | CASSLLRGDGNTIYF
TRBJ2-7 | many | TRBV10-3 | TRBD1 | CANGQGSSYEQYF
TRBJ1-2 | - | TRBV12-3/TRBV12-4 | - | CASSLRGGGIYGYTF
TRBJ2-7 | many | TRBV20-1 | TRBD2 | CSAHSGSSYEQYF
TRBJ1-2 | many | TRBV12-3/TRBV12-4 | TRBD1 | CASNPSATGRRDYTF
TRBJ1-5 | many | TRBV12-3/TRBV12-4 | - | CASTAMGSQPQHF
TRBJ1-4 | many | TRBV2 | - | CASSDSGRTWEKLFF
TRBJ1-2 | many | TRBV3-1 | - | CASSPSADGDYGYTF
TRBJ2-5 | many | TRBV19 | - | CASSQFGTQYF
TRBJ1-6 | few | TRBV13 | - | CASSRSEERNSPLHF
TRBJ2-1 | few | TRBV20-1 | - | CSAYRGGNEQFF
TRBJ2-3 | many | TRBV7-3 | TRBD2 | CASSPSASGGRDTQYF
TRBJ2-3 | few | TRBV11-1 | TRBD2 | CARGWLSGRLDTQYF
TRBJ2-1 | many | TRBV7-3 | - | CASSILALPHNEQFF
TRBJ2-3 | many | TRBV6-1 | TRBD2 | CATSRGADTDTQYF
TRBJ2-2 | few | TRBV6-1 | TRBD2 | CASMRGAGTGELFF
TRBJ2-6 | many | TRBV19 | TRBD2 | CASSRTSGSGANVLTF
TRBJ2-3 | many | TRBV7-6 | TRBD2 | CASSLGLAEDTQYF
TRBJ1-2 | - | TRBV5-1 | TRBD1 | CASTGGGAGYGYTF
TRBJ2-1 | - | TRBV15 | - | CATSLGGGDYNEQFF
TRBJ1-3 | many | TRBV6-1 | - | CASSERGRGSGNTIYF
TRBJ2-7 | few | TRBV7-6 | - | CASSFSSGQGGEQYF
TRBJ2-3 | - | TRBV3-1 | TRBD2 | CASSRLAGGETQYF
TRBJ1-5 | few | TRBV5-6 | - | CASSFQGRNQPQHF
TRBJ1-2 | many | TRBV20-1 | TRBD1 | CSATNPTGGGYTF
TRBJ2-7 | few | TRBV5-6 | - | CASSLAGFSYEQYF
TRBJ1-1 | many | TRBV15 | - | CATSKLRNTEAFF
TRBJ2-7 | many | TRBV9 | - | CASSDPRDSSSGDEQYF
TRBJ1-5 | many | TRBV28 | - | CASSFRRNQPQHF
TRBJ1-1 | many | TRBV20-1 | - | CSAKDRLNTEAFF
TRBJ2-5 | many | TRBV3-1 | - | CASSPRNFQETQYF
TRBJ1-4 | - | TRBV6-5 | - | CASSSLGTMEQKLFF
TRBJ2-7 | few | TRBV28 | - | CAVGRTYEQYF
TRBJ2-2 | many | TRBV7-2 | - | CASSLAGMNTGELFF
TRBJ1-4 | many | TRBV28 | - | CASNRVKEKLFF
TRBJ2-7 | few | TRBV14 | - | CASSQDSVYYEQYF
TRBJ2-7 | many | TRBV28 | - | CATASPLTYEQYF
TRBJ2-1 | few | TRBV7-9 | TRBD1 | CASREGAGNEQLF
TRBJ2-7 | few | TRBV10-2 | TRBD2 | CASSESGLAGGEQYF
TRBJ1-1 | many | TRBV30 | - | CASGLGAPSEAFF
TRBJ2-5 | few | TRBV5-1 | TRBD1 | CASSRQGGVETQYF
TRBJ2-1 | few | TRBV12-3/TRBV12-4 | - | CASSLYRLEEQFF
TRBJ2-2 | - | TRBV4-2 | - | CASSQDPGVATGELFF
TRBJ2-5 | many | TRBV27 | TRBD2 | CASSLSGELETQYF
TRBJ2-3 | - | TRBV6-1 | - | CASSSAPTGNRPDTQYF
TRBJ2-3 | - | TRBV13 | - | CASSLGGSAEGDTQYF
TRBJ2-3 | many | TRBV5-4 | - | CASSPAGGTRTDTQYF